This TCR beta chain was identified in a study of blood T cell repertoires in COVID-19. Germline V CDR1 and CDR2: SGHRS, YFSETQ. The CDR3 has 13 amino acids. With 4 bases removed from V and 1 base from J, the gap between germline ends came to 8 bases. Some clones are missing from TCRdb's copy, which holds only in-frame ones; the method was immunoSEQ multiplex PCR. The table lists 90,000 to 150,000 clones, about four fifths of them singletons, with about 10% in the top ten. The chain joins TRBV5-1 to TRBJ1-1, with D uncertain. The sequence was collected from a human donor in a cohort sampled during active COVID-19. Material: peripheral blood. CDR3 bases: TGCGCCAGCAGCGCTAACGAGAACACTGAAGCTTTCTTT. Its protein product is CASSANENTEAFF. The complete variable domain, with remaining parts taken from reference TRBV5-1 and TRBJ1-1, reads KAGVTQTPRYLIKTRGQQVTLSCSPISGHRSVSWYQQTPGQGLQFLFEYFSETQRNKGNFPGRFSGRQFSNSRSEMNVSTLELGDSALYLCASSANENTEAFFGQGTRLTVV.